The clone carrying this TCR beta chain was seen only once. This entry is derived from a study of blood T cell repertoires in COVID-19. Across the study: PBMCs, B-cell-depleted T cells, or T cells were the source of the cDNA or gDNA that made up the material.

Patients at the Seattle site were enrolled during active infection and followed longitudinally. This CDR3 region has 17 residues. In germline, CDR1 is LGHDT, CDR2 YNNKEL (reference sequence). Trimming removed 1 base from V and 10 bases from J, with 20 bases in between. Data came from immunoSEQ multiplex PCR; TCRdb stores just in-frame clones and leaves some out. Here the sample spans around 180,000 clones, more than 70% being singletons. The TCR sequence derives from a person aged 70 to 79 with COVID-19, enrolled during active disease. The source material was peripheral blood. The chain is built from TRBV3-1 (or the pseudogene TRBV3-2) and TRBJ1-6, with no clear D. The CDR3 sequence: CASSQASEAGWRSPLHF. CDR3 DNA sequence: TGTGCCAGCAGCCAAGCTTCGGAAGCGGGGTGGCGGTCACCCCTCCACTTT.